This passage covers 20 T cell receptor beta chains from one sample sequenced in a study of T cell repertoires in cytomegalovirus infection. TCRdb processed the reads anew with MiXCR; each CDR3 protein has one entry. The data hold around 300,000 distinct CDR3 sequences, with roughly 24% observed a single time. The sequencing sample was made of PBMCs. These receptors were collected from a human donor in good health (CMV status not recorded). Some clones in this sample may be carry-over from other donors' samples.

This clonotype was counted a few times. This rearrangement joins TRBV6-1 to TRBJ2-1, with 14 bases matching TRBD2. J lost 5 bases, V lost 3 bases, and 3 bases had no gene match. There are 16 residues in the CDR3. Germline-derived CDR1 and CDR2 are MNHNS and SASEGT. The CDR3: CASSEGLAGVHNEQFF. In DNA, the CDR3 is TGTGCCAGCAGTGAGGGACTAGCGGGAGTCCACAATGAGCAGTTCTTC.

This clonotype was found a few times. The chain employs TRBV7-2 and TRBJ2-3; D is undetermined. V lost 2 bases and J lost 2, with 8 bases in between. CDR1 is SGHTA and CDR2 is FQGNSA in the germline V gene. The CDR3 is made up of 14 amino acids. CDR3 region: CASSLRHNTDTQYF. For the CDR3, the DNA is TGTGCCAGCAGCTTAAGACATAACACAGATACGCAGTATTTT.

This clonotype was observed a few times. The chain joins TRBV7-2 to TRBJ2-1; 13 bases agree with TRBD2. The germline gives CDR1 SGHTA, CDR2 FQGNSA. V dropped 5 bases and J dropped 9; count of bases not matched to a gene: 4. The CDR3 runs 14 residues. The CDR3 region is CASSPTSGGPEQFF. The CDR3 nucleotides are TGTGCCAGCAGCCCGACTAGCGGGGGGCCTGAGCAGTTCTTC.

The J gene is TRBJ1-1, the V gene TRBV5-1; maybe TRBD1 (5 bases). From germline, CDR1 is SGHRS and CDR2 YFSETQ. V was trimmed by 1 base and J by 5 bases, leaving 12 bases between them. This CDR3 region has 14 residues. CDR3 DNA sequence: TGCGCCAGCAGCTTGAGGCAGGGAGTTACTGAAGCTTTCTTT. As protein: CASSLRQGVTEAFF.

V usage is TRBV19 and J usage is TRBJ1-5, with no clear D. V was shortened by 3 bases and J by 3 bases, with 9 bases between the two germline ends. The CDR3 is 14 residues long. Per germline, CDR1 LNHDA and CDR2 SQIVND (reference sequence). The CDR3 DNA sequence: TGTGCCAGTAGTATCGGACTGGACAATCAGCCCCAGCATTTT. As protein: CASSIGLDNQPQHF.

A few counts support this clonotype. This chain joins TRBV12-3 or TRBV12-4 and TRBJ2-7; 7 bases agree with TRBD1. J lost 0 bases, V lost 3 bases, and 8 bases had no gene match. The CDR3 contains 16 residues. CDR3 sequence reads: CASSFKTGVSSYEQYF. The CDR3 DNA reads as TGTGCCAGCAGTTTCAAAACAGGGGTCAGCTCCTACGAGCAGTACTTC.

This clonotype has ten or more counts. The gene calls are TRBV12-3 or TRBV12-4 and TRBJ2-1; a weak D match, TRBD1 (6 bases). There are 12 residues in the CDR3. V was pared by 7 bases and J by 12 bases, with 16 bases between. This chain's CDR3 is CASNQRTVTQFF. In nucleotides, the CDR3 is TGTGCCAGCAACCAGAGGACAGTGACGCAGTTCTTC.

The table lists this clonotype with a few counts. V gene TRBV29-1 combines with J gene TRBJ2-7, with D uncertain. The CDR3 consists of 11 residues. Germline V lookup: CDR1 SQVTM, CDR2 ANQGSEA. V shed 7 bases and J shed 1 base, with 8 bases lying between them. Here the CDR3 reads CSAAQSYEQYF. The CDR3 nucleotides are TGCAGCGCTGCCCAATCCTACGAGCAGTACTTC.

The V gene is TRBV7-9, the J gene TRBJ1-4, with TRBD1 matching over 7 bases. Losses at the gene ends were 5 bases for V and 5 bases for J; bases not matched to a gene: 8. There are 15 residues in the CDR3. CDR1 is SEHNR, CDR2 FQNEAQ, per germline (reference sequence). The CDR3 loop is CASSESGTVNEKLFF. The CDR3 coding sequence is TGTGCCAGCAGCGAATCCGGGACAGTGAATGAAAAACTGTTTTTT.

Only a few counts were recorded for this clonotype. The chain recombines TRBV2 with TRBJ2-5; 11 nucleotides agree with TRBD2. The CDR3 is 15 residues long. The ends lost 8 bases at V and 7 bases at J; junction bases unmatched: 12. Germline CDR1 SNHLY, CDR2 FYNNEI. The CDR3 nucleotides are TGTGCCAGCGCGAGAACTAGCGGGGGCCAGGGGACCCAGTACTTC. This sequence encodes CASARTSGGQGTQYF.

This clonotype was counted a few times. This chain links TRBV7-2 with TRBJ2-2, with TRBD2 matching 10 bases. The CDR3 consists of 19 residues. The V and J ends lost 0 bases and 1 base, in that order; junction bases with no gene match: 8. The germline CDR1 and CDR2 sequences are SGHTA and FQGNSA. CDR3 sequence: CASSLATLAGIRNTGELFF. The CDR3 DNA reads TGTGCCAGCAGCTTAGCGACACTAGCGGGAATCCGGAACACCGGGGAGCTGTTTTTT.

The CDR3 region has the DNA TGTGCCAGCAGCCCCGGGACGAAGAACAATGAGCAGTTCTTC. Its translation: CASSPGTKNNEQFF. This chain joins TRBV9 and TRBJ2-1; D possibly matches TRBD1 or TRBD2 (5 bases each). Trimming removed 4 bases from V and 5 bases from J, with 13 bases in between. The CDR3 extends over 14 amino acids. Germline CDR1 is SGDLS and CDR2 is YYNGEE.

This clonotype was seen only a few times. The chain uses TRBV19 and TRBJ1-1, with D uncertain. The CDR3 extends over 12 amino acids. Germline V gene lookup returns CDR1 LNHDA and CDR2 SQIVND (reference sequence). V was clipped by 3 bases and J by 1 base, with 3 bases between them. Here the CDR3 reads CASSIPNTEAFF. The CDR3 DNA reads TGTGCCAGTAGTATCCCGAACACTGAAGCTTTCTTT.

This clonotype was seen a single time. A read error is likely, as this CDR3 ends without the conserved phenylalanine or tryptophan. The V and J genes are TRBV6-5 and TRBJ2-5; D perhaps matches TRBD2 (7 bases). This CDR3 is built from 17 residues. Trimming removed 2 bases from V and 2 bases from J, with 18 bases in between. The germline CDR1 and CDR2 sequences are MNHEY and SVGAGI. The CDR3 sequence is CASSYRGGGRGQETQYL. The CDR3 coding sequence is TGTGCCAGCAGTTACCGAGGGGGGGGGCGAGGTCAAGAGACCCAGTACCTC.

A few counts support this clonotype. The chain employs TRBV28 and TRBJ2-5; D is perhaps TRBD1 or TRBD2 (6 bases each). CDR3 size: 15 residues. Trimming pared 1 base from V and 4 bases from J, leaving 13 bases between. In germline, CDR1 is MDHEN, CDR2 SYDVKM. The CDR3 loop reads CASSLLGGSGETQYF. CDR3 coding DNA: TGTGCCAGCAGTTTATTGGGGGGCTCGGGAGAGACCCAGTACTTC. The full variable domain, rest sourced from reference TRBV28 and TRBJ2-5, is DVKVTQSSRYLVKRTGEKVFLECVQDMDHENMFWYRQDPGLGLRLIYFSYDVKMKEKGDIPEGYSVSREKKERFSLILESASTNQTSMYLCASSLLGGSGETQYFGPGTRLLVL.

This clonotype showed up just a few times. The chain joins TRBV28 to TRBJ2-2, with D tentatively TRBD1 (6 bases). The CDR3 loop spans 16 amino acids. Germline V gives CDR1 MDHEN, CDR2 SYDVKM. V was pared by 8 bases and J by 0 bases, with 16 bases between. The CDR3 DNA reads as TGTGCCAGCTTCGAGCCGGGACAAGCGAACACCGGGGAGCTGTTTTTT. Amino acids: CASFEPGQANTGELFF.

This clonotype was observed many times. The V gene is TRBV28, the J gene TRBJ1-1; D gene ambiguous. Per the germline V gene, CDR1 is MDHEN and CDR2 is SYDVKM. Trimming left V 5 bases short and J 2 bases short, with 6 bases between. The CDR3 is 12 amino acids. CDR3 in amino acids: CASSPPNTEAFF. CDR3 coding DNA: TGTGCCAGCAGTCCCCCCAACACTGAAGCTTTCTTT.

This clonotype turned up a few times. V and J are TRBV20-1 and TRBJ2-1; 14 positions agree with TRBD2. With 7 bases clipped from V and 1 base from J, the junction kept 15 bases outside the gene matches. CDR1 is DFQATT and CDR2 is SNEGSKA in the germline V gene (reference sequence). The CDR3 covers 19 residues. The CDR3 bases are TGCAGTGTTCGTCAACAAGGGACTAGCGGGAGTTGGTCCTACAATGAGCAGTTCTTC. This codes for CSVRQQGTSGSWSYNEQFF.

This clonotype was seen more than once but under ten times. The chain has TRBV20-1 and TRBJ2-3, with 7 bases fitting TRBD2. V shed 5 bases and J 3 bases; nucleotides not matched to a gene: 8. CDR1 DFQATT and CDR2 SNEGSKA come from the germline V gene (reference sequence). This CDR3 is built from 14 residues. The CDR3 sequence: CSAHFGGSTDTQYF. For the CDR3, the DNA is TGCAGTGCTCATTTCGGCGGGAGTACAGATACGCAGTATTTT.

The DNA for the CDR3 is TGTGCCAGCAGTGTTAGCGGGGGGGCCGGAGTAGATACGCAGTATTTT. Translated, it gives CASSVSGGAGVDTQYF. The chain is built from TRBV2 and TRBJ2-3, with 11 bases identical to TRBD2. The germline gives CDR1 SNHLY, CDR2 FYNNEI. Trimming cost V 4 bases and J 5 bases; bases outside gene matches: 8. The CDR3 sequence is 16 residues long. Looking up the rest from reference TRBV2 and TRBJ2-3 gives the full variable domain: EPEVTQTPSHQVTQMGQEVILRCVPISNHLYFYWYRQILGQKVEFLVSFYNNEISEKSEIFDDQFSVERPDGSNFTLKIRSTKLEDSAMYFCASSVSGGAGVDTQYFGPGTRLTVL.